Given below is one T cell receptor (beta chain) in context. It has no known antigen specificity. No per-base quality is available; no much larger clone lies one base away. TCRbeta CDR3 regions were amplified from genomic DNA using the immunoSEQ Assay, a bias-controlled multiplex PCR. The study's processing was this. The number of nucleated cells in each sample was estimated by amplification of reference gene primers within the assay. To quantify the absolute abundance of each unique TCRbeta CDR3 rearrangement, sequence reads were collapsed and filtered. Productive Simpson clonality was computed per sample as the square root of Simpson's diversity index over productive rearrangements. The clones in this table, taken by TCRdb from immuneACCESS, are in-frame only. Not every clone is retained; where verified, under half of the shortfall comes from an unresolved V gene, and the cause of the rest is unknown. V and J calls and clone size are as listed in that table; D and trimming were resolved from the DNA. A total of about 280,000 clones appear in this sample, 85% to 90% of them only once. The top ten clones comprise 10% to 15% of the sample.

These data belong to a study of blood T cell repertoires in COVID-19 (TCRdb year 2020). General notes on the study: Samples from collaborators originated in the United States, Italy and Spain and spanned both the acute and convalescent phases of COVID-19. The prospective study material was composed of cDNA or gDNA derived from T cells, B-cell-depleted T cells, or PBMCs. The dataset comprised deeply sampled blood TCRbeta repertoires from subjects exposed to, actively infected with, or recovered from COVID-19. The repertoires were made available in a free public database intended to serve as a resource for research on the immune response to SARS-CoV-2. The samples were drawn from two sources: the first 160 participants of the ongoing ImmuneRACE study, and fewer than 1,500 subjects contributed by 6 global collaborators. The sample metadata nearly always contained a de-identified subject ID, COVID-19 status, age in years and sex. Where available, HLA class I and class II types were taken from metadata supplied by the sample provider and were not determined by assay-based typing. Broad study findings and their caveats: The quantity of clinical and demographic metadata differed by source and by participant and was supplied without curation.

Each collaborating institution followed its own protocols to collect whole blood in K2EDTA tubes. For TCRbeta analysis, collaborator samples were shipped as frozen whole blood, as isolated PBMCs, or as DNA extracted from either sample type. The origin of this receptor is a human donor in a cohort sampled during active COVID-19. The sequenced material came from peripheral blood.

The CDR3 corresponds to CASSPRTGWPQHF. Read as DNA, the sequence is TGTGCCAGCAGTCCAAGGACAGGGTGGCCCCAGCATTTT. Recombination connected TRBV27 to TRBJ1-5; 8 junctional bases match TRBD1. The CDR3 sequence holds 13 residues, the cysteine and phenylalanine included. The read is trimmed to its CDR3 DNA, 39 bases read in frame from base 1. Trimmed from V: 5 bases; trimmed from J: 9 bases; junction bases lacking a gene match: 6. Reading the germline V gene (reference sequence) gives CDR1 MNHEY and CDR2 SMNVEV.